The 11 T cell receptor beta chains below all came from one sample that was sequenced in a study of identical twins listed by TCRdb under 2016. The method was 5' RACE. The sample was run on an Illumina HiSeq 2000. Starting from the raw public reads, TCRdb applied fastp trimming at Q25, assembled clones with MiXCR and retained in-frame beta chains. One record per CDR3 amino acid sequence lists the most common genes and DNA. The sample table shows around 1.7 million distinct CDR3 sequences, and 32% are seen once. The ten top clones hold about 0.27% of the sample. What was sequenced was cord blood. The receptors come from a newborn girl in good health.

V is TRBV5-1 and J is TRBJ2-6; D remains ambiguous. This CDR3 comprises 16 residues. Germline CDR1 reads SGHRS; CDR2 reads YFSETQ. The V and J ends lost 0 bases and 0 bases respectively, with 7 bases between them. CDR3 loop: CASSLEKSSGANVLTF. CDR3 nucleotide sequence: TGCGCCAGCAGCTTGGAGAAAAGCTCTGGGGCCAACGTCCTGACTTTC. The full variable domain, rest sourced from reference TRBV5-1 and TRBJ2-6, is KAGVTQTPRYLIKTRGQQVTLSCSPISGHRSVSWYQQTPGQGLQFLFEYFSETQRNKGNFPGRFSGRQFSNSRSEMNVSTLELGDSALYLCASSLEKSSGANVLTFGAGSRLTVL.

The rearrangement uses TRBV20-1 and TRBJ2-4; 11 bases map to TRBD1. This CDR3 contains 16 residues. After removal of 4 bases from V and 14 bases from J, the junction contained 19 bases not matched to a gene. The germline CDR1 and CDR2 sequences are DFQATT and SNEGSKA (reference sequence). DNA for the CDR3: TGCAGTGCTACGGGAGGACCCGGGACAGGGGGGTTACAAAAGTACTTC. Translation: CSATGGPGTGGLQKYF.

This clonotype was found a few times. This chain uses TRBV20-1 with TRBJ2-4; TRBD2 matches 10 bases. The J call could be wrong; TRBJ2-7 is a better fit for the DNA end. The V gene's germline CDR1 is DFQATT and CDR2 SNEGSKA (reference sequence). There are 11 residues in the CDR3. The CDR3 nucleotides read TGCAGTCTAGCGGGGGCCTACGAGCAGTACTTC. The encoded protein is CSLAGAYEQYF.

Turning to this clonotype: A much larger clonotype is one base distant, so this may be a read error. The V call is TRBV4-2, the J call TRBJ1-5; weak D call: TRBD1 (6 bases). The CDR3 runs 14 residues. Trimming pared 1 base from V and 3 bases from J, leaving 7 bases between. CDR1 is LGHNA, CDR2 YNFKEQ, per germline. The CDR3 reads CASSQGDNNQPQHF. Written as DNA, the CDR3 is TGTGCCAGCAGCCAAGGGGACAACAATCAGCCCCAGCATTTT.

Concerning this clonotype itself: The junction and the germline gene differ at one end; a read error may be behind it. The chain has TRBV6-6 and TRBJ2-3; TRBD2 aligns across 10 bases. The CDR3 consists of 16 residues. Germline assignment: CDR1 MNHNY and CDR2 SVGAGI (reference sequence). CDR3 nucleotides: TGTGCCGGCAGCGTGGGACTAGCGTCCAGCACAGATACGCAGTATTTT. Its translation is CAGSVGLASSTDTQYF.

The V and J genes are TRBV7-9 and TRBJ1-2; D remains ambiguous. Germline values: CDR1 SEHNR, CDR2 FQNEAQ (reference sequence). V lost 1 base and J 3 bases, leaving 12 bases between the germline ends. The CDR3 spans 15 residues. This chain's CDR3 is CASSLDGSYYYGYTF. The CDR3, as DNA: TGTGCCAGCAGCTTAGATGGGAGCTATTACTATGGCTACACCTTC.

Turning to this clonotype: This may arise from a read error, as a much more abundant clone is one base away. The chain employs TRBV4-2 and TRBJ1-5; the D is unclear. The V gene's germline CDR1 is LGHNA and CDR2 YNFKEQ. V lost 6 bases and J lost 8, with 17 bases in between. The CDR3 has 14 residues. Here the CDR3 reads CASSEVGPNKPQHF. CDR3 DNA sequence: TGTGCCAGCAGTGAAGTAGGGCCAAATAAGCCCCAGCATTTT.

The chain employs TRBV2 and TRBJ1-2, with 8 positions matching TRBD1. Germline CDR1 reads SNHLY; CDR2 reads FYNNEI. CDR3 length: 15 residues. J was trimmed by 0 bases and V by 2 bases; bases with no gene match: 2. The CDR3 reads CASSERDRTNYGYTF. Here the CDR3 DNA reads TGTGCCAGCAGTGAACGGGACAGGACTAACTATGGCTACACCTTC. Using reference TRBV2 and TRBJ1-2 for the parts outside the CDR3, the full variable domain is EPEVTQTPSHQVTQMGQEVILRCVPISNHLYFYWYRQILGQKVEFLVSFYNNEISEKSEIFDDQFSVERPDGSNFTLKIRSTKLEDSAMYFCASSERDRTNYGYTFGSGTRLTVV.

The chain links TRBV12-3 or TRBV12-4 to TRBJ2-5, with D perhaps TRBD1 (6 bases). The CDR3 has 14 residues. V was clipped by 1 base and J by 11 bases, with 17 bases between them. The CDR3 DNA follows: TGTGCCAGCAGTTTAGTTCAGGGGACCTACAAGCAGTACTTC. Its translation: CASSLVQGTYKQYF.

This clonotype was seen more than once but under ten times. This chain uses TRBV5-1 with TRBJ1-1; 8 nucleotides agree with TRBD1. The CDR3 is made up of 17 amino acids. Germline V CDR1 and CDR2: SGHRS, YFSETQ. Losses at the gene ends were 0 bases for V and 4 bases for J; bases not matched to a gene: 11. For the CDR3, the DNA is TGCGCCAGCAGCTTGGCCCGCAACAGGGGGGTTGGCACTGAAGCTTTCTTT. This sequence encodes CASSLARNRGVGTEAFF.

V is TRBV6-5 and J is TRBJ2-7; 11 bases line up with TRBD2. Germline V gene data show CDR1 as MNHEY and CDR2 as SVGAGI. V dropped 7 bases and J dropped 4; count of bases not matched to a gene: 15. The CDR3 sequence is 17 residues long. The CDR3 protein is CASTSRLAGRMSYEQYF. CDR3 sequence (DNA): TGTGCCAGCACTTCGAGACTAGCGGGACGGATGTCATACGAGCAGTACTTC.